This T cell receptor (beta chain) was profiled in a study of control samples from healthy donors and cancer patients. The repertoire was sequenced with immunoSEQ multiplex PCR; TCRdb's copy has only in-frame clones and lacks some. This sample has 100,000 or so clones; 75% to 90% occur once, and the top ten carry 7.8%. Per the germline V gene, CDR1 is MNHEY and CDR2 is SMNVEV (reference sequence). The CDR3 is made up of 16 amino acids. Trimming cost V 4 bases and J 1 base, with 14 bases left between them. What was sequenced was blood. The chain is built from TRBV27 and TRBJ2-4; the D gene is possibly TRBD1 (5 bases). The clonotype originates from a man aged 25-40 years in good health. The CDR3 protein is CASSSFTGIAKNIQYF. DNA for the CDR3: TGTGCCAGCAGTTCATTCACAGGCATCGCCAAAAACATTCAGTACTTC.